A selection of T cell receptor beta chains follows, all from one sample in a study of blood T cells in healthy people across ages. TCRdb re-derived calls from the 5' RACE reads in MiXCR, one entry per CDR3 protein. The repertoire includes fewer than 750,000 distinct CDR3 sequences, 52% of them detected once, and approximately 13% sits in the top ten. The sequenced sample was blood. The receptors stem from an elderly woman in good health. The CDR3 runs from the conserved cysteine through the conserved F or W. The order of the fields is J gene, clone size, D gene, V gene, CDR3 DNA, CDR3 protein. D genes are given only for firm matches. The size entry is marked missing in some rows and otherwise reads once, few, many or a size class.

TRBJ2-3,many,TRBD2,TRBV10-3,TGTGCCATCGGGACTAGCGGGAGGGTTGGCACAGATACGCAGTATTTT,CAIGTSGRVGTDTQYF
TRBJ2-3,-,-,TRBV5-5,TGTGCCAGCAGCGCCCGGACCGGTGCAGATACGCAGTATTTT,CASSARTGADTQYF
TRBJ2-1,-,-,TRBV12-3/TRBV12-4,TGTGCCAGCAGTTTAGGGTGGGTTCGGGGCAGCCGCAATAATGAGCAGTTCTTC,CASSLGWVRGSRNNEQFF
TRBJ2-1,-,-,TRBV5-1,TGCGCCAGCAGCTTGAGCGGACACTCCTACAATGAGCAGTTCTTC,CASSLSGHSYNEQFF
TRBJ1-5,many,-,TRBV2,TGTGCCAGCAGGGAGGGCAATCAGCCCCAGCATTTT,CASREGNQPQHF
TRBJ2-1,many,-,TRBV3-1,TGTGCCAGCAAGATGTCAGGGGGACTGCTCTACAATGAGCAGTTCTTC,CASKMSGGLLYNEQFF
TRBJ2-7,-,TRBD2,TRBV13,TGTGCCAGCAGCACCCAGCGGGAGAGGCCCTACGAGCAGTACTTC,CASSTQRERPYEQYF
TRBJ2-1,-,-,TRBV3-1,TGTGCCAGCAGCCAAGACCGGGGCCGTATACACAATGAGCAGTTCTTC,CASSQDRGRIHNEQFF
TRBJ1-1,-,-,TRBV5-1,TGCGCCAGCAGCTTGGTTGGAATGAGCACTGAAGCTTTCTTT,CASSLVGMSTEAFF
TRBJ2-3,-,TRBD2,TRBV5-1,TGCGCCAGCAGCCCAAGTTGGGCGGGGGAAGATACGCAGTATTTT,CASSPSWAGEDTQYF
TRBJ2-2,few,TRBD1,TRBV12-3/TRBV12-4,TGTGCCAGCAGCTTTACCTTGGGACAGGGGGCCGGGGAGCTGTTTTTT,CASSFTLGQGAGELFF
TRBJ2-1,-,TRBD2,TRBV5-1,TGCGCCAGCAGCTTGGGCGGTAGCGGGGGGGTTTGGAATGAGCAGTTCTTC,CASSLGGSGGVWNEQFF
TRBJ2-7,few,TRBD2,TRBV30,TGTGCCTGGAGGGGACTATGGAGAGGGGAAGAGCAGTACTTC,CAWRGLWRGEEQYF
TRBJ2-5,-,-,TRBV9,TGTGCCAGCACCAGTGGGGGAGGCCAAGAGACCCAGTACTTC,CASTSGGGQETQYF
TRBJ1-1,-,-,TRBV20-1,TGCAGTGCTAGAGTGGCAGGGGCGAACACTGAAGCTTTCTTT,CSARVAGANTEAFF
TRBJ2-7,-,-,TRBV11-1,TGTGCCAGCAGCTCCTTTACCTACGAGCAGTACTTC,CASSSFTYEQYF